Following are 18 T cell receptor beta chains from one sample sequenced in a study of cytomegalovirus exposure and HLA in healthy donors. Vbeta (60) and Jbeta (13) primers were used in the PCR. TCRdb's table, derived via immunoSEQ multiplex PCR, lists solely in-frame clones and lacks some. The sample records roughly 60,000 clones, 70% being singletons. The sample comprised PBMCs. These receptor sequences come from a woman aged 55-69 years in good health and CMV-seropositive.

Comment on this clone: One junction end does not reproduce the germline sequence, and a read error may be involved. This sample also contains other DNA sequences that code for the same CDR3. The chain has TRBV6-1 and TRBJ1-2; 10 nucleotides line up with TRBD1. This CDR3 contains 15 residues. CDR1 is MNHNS, CDR2 SASEGT, per germline. The CDR3 here is CASSEAGTGDYGYTF. CDR3 sequence (DNA): TGTGCCAGCAGTGAAGCAGGGACAGGGGACTACGGCTACACCTTC.

J is TRBJ1-2 and V is TRBV4-1; D not resolved. This CDR3 region has 19 residues. Germline V lookup: CDR1 MGHRA, CDR2 YSYEKL. V shed 5 bases and J shed 2 bases, with 27 bases lying between them. The CDR3, as DNA: TGCGCCAGCAGCGCCCCAAGTGAGACTAATCTGGTAAGGAACTATGGCTACACCTTC. Protein sequence: CASSAPSETNLVRNYGYTF.

As concerns this clone: Relative to the germline gene, one junction end is altered; a read error may explain this. The gene calls are TRBV7-9 and TRBJ1-1; D perhaps matches TRBD1 (6 bases). The CDR3 contains 17 residues. CDR1 SEHNR and CDR2 FQNEAQ come from the germline V gene (reference sequence). Here the CDR3 DNA reads TGTTCCAGCAGCCTTGGGGGGGCTAACGCTTTGAGGACTGAAGCTTTCTTT. This translates into CSSSLGGANALRTEAFF.

The genes are TRBV19 and TRBJ2-5; the D gene is possibly TRBD2 (6 bases). Germline lookup yields CDR1 LNHDA and CDR2 SQIVND (reference sequence). This CDR3 is built from 16 residues. V was shortened by 3 bases and J by 5 bases, with 19 bases between the two germline ends. The CDR3 sequence is CASSIGSGGVWETQYF. The DNA for the CDR3 is TGTGCCAGTAGTATTGGTAGCGGCGGGGTCTGGGAGACCCAGTACTTC.

This clone was seen a handful of times. The chain recombines TRBV12-5 with TRBJ2-2; D gene ambiguous. Germline V gene data show CDR1 as LGHNT and CDR2 as FRNRAP. Trimming cost V 0 bases and J 1 base, with 6 bases left between them. The CDR3 is 15 amino acids. CDR3 region: CASGLVVGNTGELFF. DNA for the CDR3: TGTGCTAGTGGTTTGGTAGTCGGGAACACCGGGGAGCTGTTTTTT.

The chain employs TRBV19 and TRBJ1-4, with a tentative D call TRBD1 (6 bases). Germline V gene data show CDR1 as LNHDA and CDR2 as SQIVND (reference sequence). CDR3 length equals 14 residues. V lost 7 bases to trimming and J lost 7 bases, with 16 bases between them. CDR3 in DNA: TGTGCCAGTACCGTCCAACAGGGCGGTGAAAAACTGTTTTTT. Protein sequence: CASTVQQGGEKLFF.

This clone appeared once. The chain is built from TRBV19 and TRBJ1-4, with 7 bases matching TRBD1. Trimming at V came to 5 bases and at J to 3 bases, leaving 6 bases not matched to a gene. The CDR3 spans 15 residues. Germline V gene data show CDR1 as LNHDA and CDR2 as SQIVND (reference sequence). CDR3 sequence: CASSATGVPNEKLFF. Here the CDR3 DNA reads TGTGCCAGTAGTGCAACAGGGGTCCCTAATGAAAAACTGTTTTTT.

The chain recombines TRBV10-3 with TRBJ1-1; TRBD1 aligns across 8 bases. V shed 5 bases, J shed 0 bases, and the junction held 2 bases outside the gene matches. There are 14 residues in the CDR3. CDR1 ENHRY and CDR2 SYGVKD come from the germline V gene. DNA of the CDR3: TGTGCCATCAGTCAGGGACAGGTGAACACTGAAGCTTTCTTT. Translation: CAISQGQVNTEAFF.

This chain connects TRBV28 to TRBJ1-4; D is unresolved. The CDR3 length is 14 residues. V lost 3 bases and J 3 bases, leaving 8 bases between the germline ends. The germline V gene has CDR1 MDHEN and CDR2 SYDVKM. The CDR3 region is CASSFTSANEKLFF. The CDR3 coding sequence is TGTGCCAGCAGTTTTACTTCGGCTAATGAAAAACTGTTTTTT.

The chain joins TRBV4-3 to TRBJ2-1, with D tentatively TRBD1 (6 bases). V was clipped by 2 bases and J by 8 bases, with 25 bases between them. This CDR3 comprises 18 residues. Germline V lookup: CDR1 LGHNA, CDR2 YSLEER. The CDR3 here is CASSQHLTVETGLDEQFF. As DNA, the CDR3 is TGCGCCAGCAGCCAACACTTGACAGTAGAGACAGGTCTCGATGAGCAGTTCTTC.

A single count supports this clone. This chain uses TRBV6-6 with TRBJ1-1; D is ambiguous. Trimming pared 2 bases from V and 4 bases from J, leaving 11 bases between. The CDR3 totals 14 residues. Germline loops: CDR1 MNHNY, CDR2 SVGAGI (reference sequence). CDR3 in DNA: TGTGCCAGCAGTTACCCGGAGAGTGGCACTGAAGCTTTCTTT. Its translation: CASSYPESGTEAFF.

This clone was recorded a few times. The chain has TRBV5-5 and TRBJ1-2; the D gene is possibly TRBD1 (6 bases). Germline CDR1 and CDR2: SGHKS and YYEKEE (reference sequence). The CDR3 runs to 16 residues. Trimming took 0 bases from V and 0 from J, leaving 12 bases between them. The CDR3 coding sequence is TGTGCCAGCAGCTTGGAGGGGACATCCACTAACTATGGCTACACCTTC. Protein: CASSLEGTSTNYGYTF.

This clone came up once. This chain joins TRBV13 and TRBJ1-1, with 9 bases identical to TRBD1. The CDR3 contains 13 residues. V was pared by 4 bases and J by 5 bases, with 2 bases of the junction left unmatched. Looked up from germline, CDR1 is PRHDT and CDR2 is FYEKMQ (reference sequence). In DNA, the CDR3 is TGTGCCAGCAGCTACAGGGGGCGGACTGAAGCTTTCTTT. Protein product: CASSYRGRTEAFF.

V is TRBV14 and J is TRBJ1-1, with D unresolved. V was trimmed by 8 bases and J by 0 bases, leaving 7 bases between them. This CDR3 is built from 12 residues. Germline V gene data show CDR1 as SGHDN and CDR2 as FVKESK. CDR3 sequence (DNA): TGTGCCAGCGGGCAGCTGAACACTGAAGCTTTCTTT. The encoded protein is CASGQLNTEAFF. Based on the CDR3 plus reference TRBV14 and TRBJ1-1, the full variable domain is EAGVTQFPSHSVIEKGQTVTLRCDPISGHDNLYWYRRVMGKEIKFLLHFVKESKQDESGMPNNRFLAERTGGTYSTLKVQPAELEDSGVYFCASGQLNTEAFFGQGTRLTVV.

J is TRBJ1-1 and V is TRBV11-3; D not certain. Germline CDR1 SGHNT, CDR2 YENEEA. V lost 1 base, J lost 8 bases, and 11 bases lay in between. This CDR3 comprises 13 residues. CDR3 amino acids: CASSLGAGTEAFF. CDR3 coding DNA: TGTGCCAGCAGCTTAGGGGCGGGCACAGAAGCTTTCTTT.

This CDR3 is CASSDRTGTANEKLFF. The CDR3 DNA follows: TGTGCCAGCAGTGACCGGACCGGGACAGCTAATGAAAAACTGTTTTTT. The V and J genes are TRBV25-1 and TRBJ1-4; 7 positions agree with TRBD1. CDR3 length: 16 amino acids. The V gene's germline CDR1 is MGHDK and CDR2 SYGVNS. V was pared by 3 bases and J by 3 bases, with 7 bases of the junction left unmatched.

The V call is TRBV7-8, the J call TRBJ1-2; possible D gene TRBD1, 5 bases. CDR3 length: 17 amino acids. V was trimmed by 4 bases and J by 4 bases, leaving 22 bases between them. From germline, CDR1 is SGHVS and CDR2 FQNEAQ. The CDR3 reads CASSSIGGQGWGYGYTF. The CDR3 DNA reads as TGTGCCAGCAGCTCGATAGGAGGGCAGGGATGGGGCTATGGCTACACCTTC.

V is TRBV6-1 and J is TRBJ2-7; unclear D gene. The CDR3 has 13 amino acids. The V end lost 5 bases, the J end lost 2 bases, and 10 bases lay between the germline ends. Germline-derived CDR1 and CDR2 are MNHNS and SASEGT. This chain's CDR3 is CASSPGSPYEQYF. CDR3 DNA: TGTGCCAGCAGTCCCGGGTCGCCCTACGAGCAGTACTTC.